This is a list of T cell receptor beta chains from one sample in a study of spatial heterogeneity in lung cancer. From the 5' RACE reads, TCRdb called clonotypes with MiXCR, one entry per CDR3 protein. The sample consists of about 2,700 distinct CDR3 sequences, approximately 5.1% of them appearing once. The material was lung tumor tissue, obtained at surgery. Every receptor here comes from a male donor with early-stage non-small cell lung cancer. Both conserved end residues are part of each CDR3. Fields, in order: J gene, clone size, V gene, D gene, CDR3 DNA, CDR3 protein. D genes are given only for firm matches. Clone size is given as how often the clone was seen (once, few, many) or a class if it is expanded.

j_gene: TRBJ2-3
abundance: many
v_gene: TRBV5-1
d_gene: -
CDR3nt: TGCGCCAGCAGGTCCAGGGGTTCGGATACGCAGTATTTT
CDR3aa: CASRSRGSDTQYF

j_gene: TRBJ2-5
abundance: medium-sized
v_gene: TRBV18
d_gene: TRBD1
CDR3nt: TGTGCCAGCTCACCACGGTCGGTTACAGGGGAAGAGACCCAGTACTTC
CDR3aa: CASSPRSVTGEETQYF

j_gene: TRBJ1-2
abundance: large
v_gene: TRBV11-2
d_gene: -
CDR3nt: TGTGCCAGCAGCCTAATCCGGGACAAGTACGGCTACACCTTC
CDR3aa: CASSLIRDKYGYTF

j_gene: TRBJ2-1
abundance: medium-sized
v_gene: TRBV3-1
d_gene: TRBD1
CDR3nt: TGTGCCAGCAGCCTGGACAGGACGGGTATTGAGCAGTTCTTC
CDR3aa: CASSLDRTGIEQFF

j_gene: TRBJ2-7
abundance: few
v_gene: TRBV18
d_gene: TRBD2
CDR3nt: TGTGCCAGCTCACGCGGGGGAACTGCCAACTACGAGCAGTACTTC
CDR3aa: CASSRGGTANYEQYF

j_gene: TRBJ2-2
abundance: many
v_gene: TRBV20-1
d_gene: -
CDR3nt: TGCAGTGCTAGAGATGGGGACGCCCTGGGAACCGGGGAGCTGTTTTTT
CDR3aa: CSARDGDALGTGELFF

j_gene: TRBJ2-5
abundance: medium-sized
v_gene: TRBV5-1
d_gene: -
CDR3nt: TGCGCCAGCAGTCAGAGCCAAGAGACCCAGTACTTC
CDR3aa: CASSQSQETQYF

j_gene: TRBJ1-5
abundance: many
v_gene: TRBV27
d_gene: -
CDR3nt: TGTGCCAGCAGTTTTTCCCGGACCCGCAATCAGCCCCAGCATTTT
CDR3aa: CASSFSRTRNQPQHF

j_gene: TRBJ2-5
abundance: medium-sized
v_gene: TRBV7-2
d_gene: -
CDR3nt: TGTGCCAGCGGGCAGAACCAAGAGACCCAGTACTTC
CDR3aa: CASGQNQETQYF

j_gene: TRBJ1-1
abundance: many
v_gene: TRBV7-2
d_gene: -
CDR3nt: TGTGCCAGCAGCTCGCACCCGCCGACAGCGAACACTGAAGCTTTCTTT
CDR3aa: CASSSHPPTANTEAFF

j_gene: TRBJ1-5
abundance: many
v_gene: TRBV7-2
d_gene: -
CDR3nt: TGTGCCAGCAGCTATGGTAGCAATCAGCCCCAGCATTTT
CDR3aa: CASSYGSNQPQHF

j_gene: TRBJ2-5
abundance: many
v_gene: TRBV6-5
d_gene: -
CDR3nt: TGTGCCAGCAGGAGACTAAGCCAAGAGACCCAGTACTTC
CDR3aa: CASRRLSQETQYF

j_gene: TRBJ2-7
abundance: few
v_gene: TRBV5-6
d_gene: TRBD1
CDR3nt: TGTGCCAGCAGCTATGAGAGCGGACAGGGGGCGCGCGAGCAGTACTTC
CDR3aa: CASSYESGQGAREQYF

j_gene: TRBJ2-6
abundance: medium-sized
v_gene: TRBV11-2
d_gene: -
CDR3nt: TGTGCCAGCAGCTTAACAGACGCTGGGGCCAACGTCCTGACTTTC
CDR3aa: CASSLTDAGANVLTF

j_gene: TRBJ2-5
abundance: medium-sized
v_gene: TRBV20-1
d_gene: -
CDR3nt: TGCAGTGCCGTCGAAGGAGAGACCCAGTACTTC
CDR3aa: CSAVEGETQYF

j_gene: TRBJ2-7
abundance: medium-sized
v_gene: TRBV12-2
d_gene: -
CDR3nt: TGTGCAAGTCGCCGACCGGGACTAGCTCGCTACGAGCAGTACTTC
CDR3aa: CASRRPGLARYEQYF

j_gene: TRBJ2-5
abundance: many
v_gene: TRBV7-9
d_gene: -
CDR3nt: TGTGCCAGCAGCCCCTCCTGGCCAGGAGAGACCCAGTACTTC
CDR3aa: CASSPSWPGETQYF